The rows below give T cell receptor beta chains drawn from one sample of a study of neurological immune-mediated disorders. TCRdb reprocessed the 5' RACE reads via MiXCR and lists one record per CDR3 protein. Of tens of thousands of distinct CDR3 sequences detected, over 9.5% appear once; the ten largest clones hold 1.5% to 2%. The sequencing sample was made of PBMCs. The receptors were sampled from a man between 60 and 70 years old in good health. CDR3s include the opening cysteine and the closing phenylalanine or tryptophan. The D gene is left open where the match is weak. Rows may omit the clone size; those that give it use once, few, many or a size class.

many	TRBV7-2	.	TRBJ2-7	CASSLGSDVAYEQYF	TGTGCCAGCAGCTTAGGCTCAGACGTTGCCTACGAGCAGTACTTC
.	TRBV6-5	TRBD1	TRBJ2-7	CVSSRDRARGEQYF	TGTGTCAGCAGCCGGGACAGGGCGAGGGGCGAGCAGTACTTC
many	TRBV12-3/TRBV12-4	.	TRBJ1-5	CASSLRGVGAQPQHF	TGTGCCAGCAGTTTGCGAGGGGTAGGGGCTCAGCCCCAGCATTTT
many	TRBV4-3	.	TRBJ1-1	CASSHLENTEAFF	TGCGCCAGCAGCCACCTCGAAAACACTGAAGCTTTCTTT
many	TRBV2	.	TRBJ2-6	CASSLGTFSSGANVLTF	TGTGCCAGCAGTTTAGGGACATTTTCCTCTGGGGCCAACGTCCTGACTTTC
many	TRBV6-5	.	TRBJ2-1	CATTGPQSSYNEQFF	TGTGCCACCACGGGCCCTCAGAGCTCCTACAATGAGCAGTTCTTC
.	TRBV5-4	.	TRBJ2-5	CASSLENSRPQTQYF	TGTGCCAGCAGCTTGGAGAATAGCAGGCCACAAACCCAGTACTTC
many	TRBV7-2	TRBD1	TRBJ2-1	CASSRDRENEQFF	TGTGCCAGCAGCAGAGACAGGGAGAATGAGCAGTTCTTC
many	TRBV7-2	TRBD1	TRBJ1-4	CASSLVGKGQGREKLFF	TGTGCCAGCAGCTTAGTGGGGAAGGGACAGGGTCGGGAAAAACTGTTTTTT
medium-sized	TRBV20-1	.	TRBJ1-1	CSAPTVFSGDTEAFF	TGCAGTGCTCCGACAGTTTTCAGCGGGGACACTGAAGCTTTCTTT